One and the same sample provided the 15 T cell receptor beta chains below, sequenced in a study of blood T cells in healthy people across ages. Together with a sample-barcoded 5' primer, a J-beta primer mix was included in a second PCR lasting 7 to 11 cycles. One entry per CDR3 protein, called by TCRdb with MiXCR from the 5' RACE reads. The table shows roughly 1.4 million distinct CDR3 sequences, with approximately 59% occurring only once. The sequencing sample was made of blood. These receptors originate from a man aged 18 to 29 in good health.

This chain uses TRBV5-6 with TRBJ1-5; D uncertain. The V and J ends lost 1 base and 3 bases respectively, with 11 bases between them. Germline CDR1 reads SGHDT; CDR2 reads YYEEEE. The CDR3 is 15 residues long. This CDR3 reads CASSLRRAVNQPQHF. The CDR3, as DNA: TGTGCCAGCAGCTTGCGAAGGGCAGTCAATCAGCCCCAGCATTTT.

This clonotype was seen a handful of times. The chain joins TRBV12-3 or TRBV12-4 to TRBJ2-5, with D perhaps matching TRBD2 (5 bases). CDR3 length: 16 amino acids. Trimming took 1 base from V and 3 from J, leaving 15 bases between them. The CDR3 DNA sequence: TGTGCCAGCAGTTTAGAGGTTACGGGGAAGGAAGAGACCCAGTACTTC. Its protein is CASSLEVTGKEETQYF.

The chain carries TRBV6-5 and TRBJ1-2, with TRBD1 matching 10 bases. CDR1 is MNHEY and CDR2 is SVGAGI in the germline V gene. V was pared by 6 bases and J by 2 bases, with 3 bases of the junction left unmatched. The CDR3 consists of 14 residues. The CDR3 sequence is CASRGTGENYGYTF. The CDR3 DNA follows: TGTGCCAGCAGGGGGACAGGGGAGAACTATGGCTACACCTTC.

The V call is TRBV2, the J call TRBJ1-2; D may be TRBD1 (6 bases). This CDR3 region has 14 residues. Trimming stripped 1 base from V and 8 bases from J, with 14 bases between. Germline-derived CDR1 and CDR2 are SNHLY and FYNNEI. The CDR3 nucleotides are TGTGCCAGCAGTGAAGGCCCCGGACAGACGGGCTACACCTTC. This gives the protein CASSEGPGQTGYTF. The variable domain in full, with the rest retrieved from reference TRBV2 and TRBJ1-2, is EPEVTQTPSHQVTQMGQEVILRCVPISNHLYFYWYRQILGQKVEFLVSFYNNEISEKSEIFDDQFSVERPDGSNFTLKIRSTKLEDSAMYFCASSEGPGQTGYTFGSGTRLTVV.

CDR3 residues: CASSERQGIFQPQHF. CDR3 nucleotides: TGTGCCAGCAGCGAAAGACAGGGAATATTTCAGCCCCAGCATTTT. The V and J genes are TRBV3-1 and TRBJ1-5; 7 bases agree with TRBD1. The V segment lost 5 bases and the J segment 6 bases; nucleotides outside the gene matches: 10. The germline CDR1 and CDR2 sequences are LGHDT and YNNKEL (reference sequence). The CDR3 contains 15 residues.

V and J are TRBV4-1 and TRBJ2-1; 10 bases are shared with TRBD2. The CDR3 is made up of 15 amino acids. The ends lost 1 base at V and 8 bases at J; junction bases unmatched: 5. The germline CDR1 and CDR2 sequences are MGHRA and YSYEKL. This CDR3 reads CASSQGPSGGDEQFF. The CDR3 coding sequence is TGCGCCAGCAGCCAAGGTCCTAGCGGGGGCGATGAGCAGTTCTTC.

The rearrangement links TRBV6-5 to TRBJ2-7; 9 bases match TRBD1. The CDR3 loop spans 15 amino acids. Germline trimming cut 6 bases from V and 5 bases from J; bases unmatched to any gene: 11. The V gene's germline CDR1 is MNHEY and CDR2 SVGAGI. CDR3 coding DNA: TGTGCCAGCAGGCCCGGGACAGGGATCTTTGACGAGCAGTACTTC. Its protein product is CASRPGTGIFDEQYF.

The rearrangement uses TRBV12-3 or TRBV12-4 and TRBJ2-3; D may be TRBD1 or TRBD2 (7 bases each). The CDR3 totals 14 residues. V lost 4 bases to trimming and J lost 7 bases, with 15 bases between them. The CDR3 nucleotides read TGTGCCAGCAGTTCGACAGGGAGGGAATATACGCAGTATTTT. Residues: CASSSTGREYTQYF.

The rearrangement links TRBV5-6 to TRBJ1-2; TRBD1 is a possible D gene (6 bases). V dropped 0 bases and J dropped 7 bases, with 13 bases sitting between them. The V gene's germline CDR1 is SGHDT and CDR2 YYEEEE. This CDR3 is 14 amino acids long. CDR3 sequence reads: CASSLALQGSGYTF. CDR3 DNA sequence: TGTGCCAGCAGCTTGGCCCTACAGGGAAGTGGCTACACCTTC.

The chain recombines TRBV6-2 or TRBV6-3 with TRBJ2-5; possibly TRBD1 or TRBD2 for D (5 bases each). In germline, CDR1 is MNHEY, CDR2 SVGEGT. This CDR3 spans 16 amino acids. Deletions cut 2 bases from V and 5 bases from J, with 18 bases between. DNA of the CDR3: TGTGCCAGCAGTTACCAATGGACAAGGGACGGGGAGACCCAGTACTTC. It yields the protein CASSYQWTRDGETQYF.

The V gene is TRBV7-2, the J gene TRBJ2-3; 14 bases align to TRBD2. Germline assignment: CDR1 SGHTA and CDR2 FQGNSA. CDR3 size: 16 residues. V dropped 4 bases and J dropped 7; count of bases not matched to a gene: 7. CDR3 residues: CASSSRLAGGHNTQYF. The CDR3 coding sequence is TGTGCCAGCAGCTCCCGACTAGCGGGGGGGCATAATACGCAGTATTTT.

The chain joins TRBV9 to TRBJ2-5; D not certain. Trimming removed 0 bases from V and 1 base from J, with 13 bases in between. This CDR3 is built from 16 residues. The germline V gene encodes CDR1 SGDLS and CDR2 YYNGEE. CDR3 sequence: CASSVGAKLIQETQYF. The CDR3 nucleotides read TGTGCCAGCAGCGTAGGGGCAAAACTCATCCAAGAGACCCAGTACTTC.

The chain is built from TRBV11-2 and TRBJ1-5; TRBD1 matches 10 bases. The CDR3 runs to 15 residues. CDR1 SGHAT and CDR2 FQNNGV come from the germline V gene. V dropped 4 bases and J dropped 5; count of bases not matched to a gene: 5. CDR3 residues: CASSSGQGTHQPQHF. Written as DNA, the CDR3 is TGTGCCAGCAGCTCGGGACAGGGGACGCATCAGCCCCAGCATTTT. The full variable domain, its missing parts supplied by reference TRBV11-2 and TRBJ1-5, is EAGVAQSPRYKIIEKRQSVAFWCNPISGHATLYWYQQILGQGPKLLIQFQNNGVVDDSQLPKDRFSAERLKGVDSTLKIQPAKLEDSAVYLCASSSGQGTHQPQHFGDGTRLSIL.

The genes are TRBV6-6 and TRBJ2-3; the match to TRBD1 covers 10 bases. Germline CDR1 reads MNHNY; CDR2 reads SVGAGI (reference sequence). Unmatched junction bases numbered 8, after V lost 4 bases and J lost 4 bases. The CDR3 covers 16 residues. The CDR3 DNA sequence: TGTGCCAGCAGTTCCCACCCGGGACAGGGGTCAGATACGCAGTATTTT. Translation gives CASSSHPGQGSDTQYF.

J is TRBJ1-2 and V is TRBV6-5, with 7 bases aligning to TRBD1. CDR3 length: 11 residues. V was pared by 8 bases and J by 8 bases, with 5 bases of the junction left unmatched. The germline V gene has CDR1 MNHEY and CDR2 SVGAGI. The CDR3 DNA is TGTGCCAGCGGGACAGATCTGGGCTACACCTTC. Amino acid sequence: CASGTDLGYTF.